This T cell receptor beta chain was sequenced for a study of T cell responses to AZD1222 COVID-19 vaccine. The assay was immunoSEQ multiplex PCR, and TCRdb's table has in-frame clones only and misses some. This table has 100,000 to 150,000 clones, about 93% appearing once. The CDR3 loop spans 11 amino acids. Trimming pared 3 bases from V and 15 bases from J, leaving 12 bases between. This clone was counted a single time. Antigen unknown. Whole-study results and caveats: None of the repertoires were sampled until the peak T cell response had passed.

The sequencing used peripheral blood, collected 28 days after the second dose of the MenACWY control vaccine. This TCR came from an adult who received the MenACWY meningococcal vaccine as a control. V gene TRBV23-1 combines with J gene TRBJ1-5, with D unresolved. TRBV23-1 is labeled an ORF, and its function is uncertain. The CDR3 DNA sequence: TGCGCCAGCAGTCATTTTTTAGGGCGGCATTTT. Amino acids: CASSHFLGRHF.